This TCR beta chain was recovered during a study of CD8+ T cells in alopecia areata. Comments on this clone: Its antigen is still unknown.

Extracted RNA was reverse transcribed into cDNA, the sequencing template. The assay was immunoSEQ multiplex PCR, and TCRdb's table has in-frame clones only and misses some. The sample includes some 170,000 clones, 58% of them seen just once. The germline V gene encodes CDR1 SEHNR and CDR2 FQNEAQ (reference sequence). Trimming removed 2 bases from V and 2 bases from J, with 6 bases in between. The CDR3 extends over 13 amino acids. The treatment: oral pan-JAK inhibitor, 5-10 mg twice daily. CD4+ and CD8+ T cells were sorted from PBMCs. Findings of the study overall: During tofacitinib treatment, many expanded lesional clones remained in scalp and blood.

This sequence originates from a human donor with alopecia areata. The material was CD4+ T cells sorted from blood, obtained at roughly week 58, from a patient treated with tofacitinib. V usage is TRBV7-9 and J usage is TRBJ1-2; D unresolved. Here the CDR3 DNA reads TGTGCCAGCAGCTTACCGGAAAACTATGGCTACACCTTC. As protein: CASSLPENYGYTF.